This record concerns one T cell receptor beta chain sequence. The antigen is unknown. The data originate from a study of T cell clonotyping in hematopoietic cell transplantation. Per germline, CDR1 MDHEN and CDR2 SYDVKM. The CDR3 length is 11 residues. V was cut by 6 bases and J by 5 bases, with 2 bases left in between. General study points: Broader posttransplant TCR repertoire diversity was predicted by graft donor and pretransplant recipient Inverse Simpson Index values.

Clones were sequenced by immunoSEQ multiplex PCR, and TCRdb holds only the in-frame ones, with some missing. This table holds some 4,600 clones, 60% to 80% found once. The material sequenced was peripheral blood mononuclear cells, taken 100 days after allogeneic stem cell transplant. The sequence was collected from a female patient aged 50-60 years who had an allogeneic stem cell transplant from an unrelated donor, so the T cells may come from the graft donor. Some clones in this sample may be carry-over from other donors' samples. The chain uses TRBV28 and TRBJ1-6; D unclear. The chain's CDR3 is CASRNNSPLHF. DNA of the CDR3: TGTGCCAGCAGGAATAATTCACCCCTCCACTTT.